The rows below give T cell receptor beta chains drawn from one sample of a study of shared clonotypes between healthy human individuals. TCRdb's copy holds only in-frame clones and misses some; the assay was immunoSEQ multiplex PCR. Of around 1.5 million clones listed, 98% are singletons. The specimen was naive CD4+ T cells sorted from blood. These receptors were taken from a man in his thirties or forties in good health. The CDR3 runs from the conserved cysteine through the conserved F or W. The order of the fields is CDR3 length, V gene, CDR3 protein.

len: 11; v_gene: TRBV28; CDR3aa: CASSFPYGQYF
len: 13; v_gene: TRBV30; CDR3aa: CAWSFKSDQPQHF
len: 14; v_gene: TRBV2; CDR3aa: CASLTSQAPNEQFF
len: 13; v_gene: TRBV29-1; CDR3aa: CSAVTSSYNEQFF
len: 14; v_gene: TRBV4-2; CDR3aa: CASSLTGGNQPQHF
len: 15; v_gene: TRBV9; CDR3aa: CASSGGTGGTDTQYF
len: 12; v_gene: TRBV10-1; CDR3aa: CASSESSYEQYF
len: 16; v_gene: TRBV19; CDR3aa: CASSIGNSGRYDEQFF
len: 16; v_gene: TRBV4-3; CDR3aa: CASSQEGAGAKDTQYF
len: 14; v_gene: TRBV6-1; CDR3aa: CASSRLAGVYEQYF
len: 11; v_gene: TRBV30; CDR3aa: CAWSSYYEQYF
len: 14; v_gene: TRBV5-1; CDR3aa: CASSFEGSISSAFF
len: 14; v_gene: TRBV10-1; CDR3aa: CASSESRVAGGYTF
len: 16; v_gene: TRBV28; CDR3aa: CASSGGWAGDNYGYTF
len: 15; v_gene: TRBV14; CDR3aa: CANRDSPRRNQPQHF
len: 15; v_gene: TRBV5-1; CDR3aa: CASSPGTVSTDTQYF
len: 15; v_gene: TRBV5-4; CDR3aa: CASSLVGSSGNTIYF
len: 14; v_gene: TRBV18; CDR3aa: CASSPSGSNQPQHF
len: 14; v_gene: TRBV7-8; CDR3aa: CASSLPGAPDTQYF
len: 17; v_gene: TRBV6-4; CDR3aa: CASSTGLAGTRRNEQFF
len: 13; v_gene: TRBV19; CDR3aa: CASRARAIGEQYF
len: 11; v_gene: TRBV28; CDR3aa: CASSFASSAHF
len: 15; v_gene: TRBV9; CDR3aa: CASSASPTTGRGYTF
len: 14; v_gene: TRBV19; CDR3aa: CASRTQGGVNEQFF
len: 13; v_gene: TRBV18; CDR3aa: CASSPAGDETQYF
len: 12; v_gene: TRBV5-8; CDR3aa: CASSLSRETQYF
len: 14; v_gene: TRBV11-2; CDR3aa: CASSPLTGTGELFF
len: 14; v_gene: TRBV6-5; CDR3aa: CASSRQNTYNEQFF
len: 16; v_gene: TRBV5-1; CDR3aa: CASSLGRDRDYNEQFF
len: 12; v_gene: TRBV28; CDR3aa: CASSPDRAGQFF
len: 14; v_gene: TRBV2; CDR3aa: CASSEKQATGTQYF
len: 17; v_gene: TRBV27; CDR3aa: CASWPLRWQGARGEAFF
len: 16; v_gene: TRBV11-2; CDR3aa: CASSQGASGVLSEQFF
len: 10; v_gene: TRBV2; CDR3aa: CASSVYEQYF
len: 15; v_gene: TRBV5-1; CDR3aa: CASSLRPTGVTEAFF
len: 13; v_gene: TRBV4-2; CDR3aa: CASSRGTANEQFF
len: 16; v_gene: TRBV18; CDR3aa: CASSPGLAGANNEQFF
len: 16; v_gene: TRBV7-9; CDR3aa: CASSHDSLSGANVLTF
len: 14; v_gene: TRBV7-9; CDR3aa: CASSDTQYQETQYF
len: 15; v_gene: TRBV6-5; CDR3aa: CASSRDGSSSYEQYF
len: 14; v_gene: TRBV5-1; CDR3aa: CASSLAAVNTEAFF
len: 15; v_gene: TRBV6-6; CDR3aa: CASSPTGAGANVLTF
len: 13; v_gene: TRBV7-9; CDR3aa: CASSLDRNTEAFF
len: 13; v_gene: TRBV7-9; CDR3aa: CASSFTAVNEQFF
len: 16; v_gene: TRBV7-2; CDR3aa: CASSLEGFTVYNEQFF
len: 14; v_gene: TRBV28; CDR3aa: CASSLRGSTDTQYF
len: 16; v_gene: TRBV19; CDR3aa: CASSIRGQGSTGELFF
len: 13; v_gene: TRBV10-3; CDR3aa: CAISGRLSQPQHF
len: 13; v_gene: TRBV7-7; CDR3aa: CASSLELAGVPYF
len: 13; v_gene: TRBV6-5; CDR3aa: CASRRTGGHEQYF
len: 12; v_gene: TRBV30; CDR3aa: CAWTLGQGSGTF
len: 13; v_gene: TRBV11-2; CDR3aa: CASSLTPYEEQFF
len: 16; v_gene: TRBV18; CDR3aa: CASSPPGQRMNTEAFF
len: 15; v_gene: TRBV4-2; CDR3aa: CASSPGQESTYEQYF
len: 15; v_gene: TRBV27; CDR3aa: CASSFSGNSYNEQFF
len: 15; v_gene: TRBV5-1; CDR3aa: CASSLGLADTYEQYF
len: 15; v_gene: TRBV7-2; CDR3aa: CASIRTSGFSETQYF
len: 14; v_gene: TRBV9; CDR3aa: CASSVGLAANEQFF
len: 15; v_gene: TRBV14; CDR3aa: CASSGQDRVGLEQYF
len: 12; v_gene: TRBV29-1; CDR3aa: CSVAGGDQPQHF